This T cell receptor beta chain originates from a study of cytomegalovirus exposure and HLA in healthy donors (dated 2017 in TCRdb). Some background on the complete study: In an earlier analysis of around 540 of the donors, 276 Gb of sequence data and some 120 million unique TCR beta sequences from about 180 million T cells were reported. An early release that covered about 600 HLA-typed donors contained approximately 300 gigabases of sequencing data and some 87 million unique TCR sequences. The genetic ancestry cluster associated with self-reported Caucasian donors included 81% of the 300 to 400 genotyped donors. The aim of the study was to test whether cataloging public T cell receptors could identify signatures of past pathogen exposure. The study used immunosequencing to profile the T cell repertoires of hundreds of subjects and linked those repertoires to cytomegalovirus serostatus. A separate validation cohort of 100 to 150 different subjects was used in addition to the 666-subject first cohort. To predict cytomegalovirus infection status, the study combined high-throughput TCR immunosequencing, statistical association of individual TCRs with disease status, and machine learning. A later analysis re-analyzed previously published TCR beta repertoires from 600 to 850 donors and added high-resolution HLA genotyping to study TCR occurrence patterns. Rather than using new phenotypic data, the later analysis identified candidate immune exposures from TCR beta sequences and from how often those sequences occurred across donors. An earlier analysis of 500 to 650 of the donors applied high-throughput TCR beta sequencing to assess whether each TCR beta V gene segment acted as functional or pseudogenic. Donor age, sex, ethnicity and CMV serostatus were collected together with the repertoire data. In a later genetic analysis, genome-wide SNP genotypes for about 55% of the roughly 700 donors were used, and that subset was treated as a discovery cohort. All discovery cohort repertoires had been generated using a single sequencing platform. HLA typing covered class I and class II loci at four-digit resolution. The number of donors typed differed by locus, with 629-630 for A, B, C, DRB1 and DQB1, roughly 520 for DQA1, some 570 for DPA1, and some 440 for DPB1. A handful of DR-DQ haplotypes were handled as single units for association and clustering because linkage in the cohort was strong. Across some 400 genotyped donors of the cohort, an average of approximately 240,000 unique TCR beta nucleotide sequences per donor were sequenced, and approximately 17% of those sequences were non-productive.

The cohort comprised 710 or so healthy bone marrow donors. Cohort members were all nominally healthy when sampled, although unrecorded immune exposures were likely present. The donor was CMV seropositive and belonged to the group of 250 to 350 seropositive cohort members. A peripheral blood sample was provided by each donor, and peripheral blood mononuclear cells were used for TCR beta sequencing. Genomic DNA was extracted from the blood cell samples with the Qiagen DNeasy Blood Extraction Kit. As to this clone: Its specific antigen is unknown. No clone much larger than this one lies a single base away; base qualities are absent.

The library relied on the immunoSEQ multiplex PCR assay. For the multiplex PCR, a mixture combining 60 forward primers for TCR Vbeta segments and 13 reverse primers for TCR Jbeta segments was used. Amplification of the CDR3 region of rearranged TCR beta genes was performed with a multiplex PCR assay on genomic DNA. On the Illumina HiSeq System, the amplified TCR beta libraries were sequenced as 87-base-pair reads. The source study handled its data this way. Across the 666 repertoires, a later analysis counted tens of millions of unique TCR beta chains, 9.5 million to 13 million of which were shared by at least two donors. A nearest-neighbor algorithm error-corrected the raw reads and collapsed the reads into unique sequences, merging closely related sequences to remove PCR and sequencing errors. To assign V, D and J gene segments, CDR3 sequences were aligned to IMGT reference sequences. Each retained sequence needed at least a six-nucleotide match to both a V gene segment and a J gene segment. Rearrangements were called productive when the CDR3 lacked stop codons and stayed in frame with V and J; all others were non-productive. Following IMGT convention, CDR3 was defined as the stretch from the second conserved V-encoded cysteine to the conserved J-encoded phenylalanine. In an earlier analysis of 500 to 650 of the donors, sequences lacking an unambiguous match to a single V gene segment were excluded. In an earlier analysis of about 590 of the donors, a V segment was called functional when productive rearrangements were above 56.7%, and segregating when the standard deviation between donors exceeded 5%. A statistical classification framework was built for diagnosing cytomegalovirus status from the catalog of TCR beta chain sequences. V and J gene assignment, in a later analysis, came from comparing TCR nucleotide sequences with IMGT/GENE-DB human TR gene sequences. Using the TCRdist pipeline, a later analysis assigned CDR3 sequences along with most-parsimonious VDJ recombination scenarios. In a later analysis, each TCR beta chain was defined by its CDR3 amino acid sequence together with its V-gene family, and reads lacking a unique V-gene family were excluded. To address suspected cross-contamination and a sequencing artifact, a later analysis removed around 590 highly shared, low-generation-probability nucleotide sequences. For each public chain, a later analysis derived a clonal expansion index from normalized ranks of inferred template counts within each repertoire. A later analysis computed generation probabilities with a VDJ recombination model fitted to out-of-frame rearrangements, and checked the results against IGoR. In a later analysis, hypergeometric tests were used to score TCR-TCR, TCR-HLA and TCR-CMV co-occurrence, with a repertoire-size bias correction applied to TCR pairs. To estimate false discovery rates, a later analysis permuted the HLA or CMV assignments 20 times. In a later analysis, co-occurring TCRs were grouped using DBSCAN, with TCRdist sequence similarity added in when clustering inside HLA-allele-positive subsets. Repertoires with fewer than 30,000 or more than 120,000 public chains were left out of co-occurrence clustering, as were five repertoires with anomalous nucleotide sharing. Sourced from immuneACCESS, this table was stored by TCRdb with only in-frame sequences that have V and J called. A share of the clones is absent; for the studies checked, an unresolved V gene accounts for under half, and the remainder has no known explanation. That table furnishes V, J and clone size, whereas the DNA furnished D and trimming. The sample yields some 100,000 clones; roughly three quarters were counted once. 7.7% of the sample is held by the ten biggest clonotypes.

Summary of the overall study and its limitations: A later analysis found that HLA-associated TCR beta chains were more clonally expanded and had lower generation probabilities than equally common non-associated chains. HLA typing was unavailable for some donors at each locus, so association tests used only the typed subset. This cohort had only TCR beta chains sequenced, and the lack of alpha or paired-chain data limited which features could be detected. For the cohort, immune exposure information was limited to CMV serostatus. It was suggested by the authors that the approach could potentially be generalized to other disease states and immunological phenotypes. When HLA alleles, especially DR and DQ, strongly co-occurred, TCR associations were difficult to assign to individual alleles. Several of the top co-occurrence clusters appeared to be linked to parvovirus B19, influenza, CMV and Epstein-Barr virus, according to a later analysis. Most CMV-associated TCR beta chains appeared to be HLA-restricted in a later analysis, and the HLA associations seemed to be driven largely by CMV exposure. A further reported finding was that TCR beta sequences accurately predicted the HLA-A and HLA-B alleles for most subjects in the first cohort. Sequencing depth was assumed to be roughly uniform across donors in the presence/absence analyses, though that assumption may not hold. According to a later genetic analysis, donors in an Asian-associated ancestry cluster had fewer N-insertions in productive TCRs than the approximately 690-donor mean. In vitro tests confirmed that a few of the cytomegalovirus-associated TCR beta chains recognize cytomegalovirus antigens. A later analysis associated about 17,000 TCR beta sequences with specific HLA alleles at a false discovery rate of 0.05. V-gene and J-gene trimming of TCR beta chains was associated with a missense DCLRE1C variant in a later genetic analysis, and the association was replicated in an independent cohort. Correlated functional status among segregating V segments might be attributable to linkage disequilibrium, but an unknown experimental factor could not be ruled out. A cluster of highly shared sequence variants was judged likely to represent a technical artifact of the sequencing pipeline. In the study, some 160 TCR beta chains were listed as associated with cytomegalovirus. In an earlier analysis of approximately 590 of the donors, most TCR beta V segments were observed in productive rearrangements about 87% or about 30% of the time, broadly matching IMGT annotations. According to a later analysis, TCR association rates differed among HLA loci, with DRB1 alleles showing the most associated TCRs and HLA-C alleles showing the fewest. In both the original and validation cohorts, the classifier was reported to diagnose cytomegalovirus status with high specificity and sensitivity. Most TCR sequences were seen in very few donors, while some public TCRs were found in many individuals. Because counts were too low, seventeen rarely observed V segments, including chromosome 9 orphons, were excluded from the earlier analysis of 587 of the donors.

This clonotype was sampled from a woman between 50 and 59 years old in good health and CMV-seropositive. Input material: PBMCs.

In nucleotide form, the sequence is TGTGCCAGCAGGGGACTAGCGGGGGGGCAAGACATTCAGTACTTC. The translation is CASRGLAGGQDIQYF. The sequence joins TRBV6-5 to TRBJ2-4, with 16 bases in between that match TRBD2. V has 6 bases trimmed and J has 8 bases trimmed; junction bases matching no gene number 4. The CDR3 contains 15 residues, cysteine and phenylalanine counted. Just the 45-base CDR3 DNA is kept, in frame starting at base 1. Looking up the germline V gene yields CDR1 MNHEY and CDR2 SVGAGI.